Listed below are T cell receptor beta chains from one sample, sequenced in a study of T cell responses to AZD1222 COVID-19 vaccine. Profiling relied on immunoSEQ multiplex PCR, and the TCRdb table lists in-frame clones only, not all of them. The sample shows over 65,000 clones, roughly 90% of them seen only once. The sequencing here drew on peripheral blood, taken 28 days after the second AZD1222 dose. All receptors come from an adult who received the AZD1222 COVID-19 vaccine. CDR3s include the opening cysteine and the closing phenylalanine or tryptophan. Fields, in order: J gene, D gene, clone size, V gene, CDR3 length, CDR3 DNA, CDR3 protein. D genes are given only for firm matches. Not every row has a clone size; where given, it reads once, few, many or a size class.

TRBJ2-3	.	.	TRBV7-9	13	TGTGCCAGTAATCAGGGCTACACAGATACGCAGTATTTT	CASNQGYTDTQYF
TRBJ2-1	TRBD2	.	TRBV11-2	19	TGTGCCAGCAGCTTTGGACTAGCGGGAGGGCGGAGCTCCTACAATGAGCAGTTCTTC	CASSFGLAGGRSSYNEQFF
TRBJ2-5	TRBD2	.	TRBV9	16	TGTGCCAGCAGCGTAGGGCTAGCGGGAGGGGGAGAGACCCAGTACTTC	CASSVGLAGGGETQYF
TRBJ1-6	.	.	TRBV30	13	TGTGCCTGGAGTGTACAGGACGGGACACCCCTCCACTTT	CAWSVQDGTPLHF
TRBJ2-1	TRBD1	.	TRBV6-4	15	TGTGCCAGCAGTGACGGACAGGGGGCTAGCAATGAGCAGTTCTTC	CASSDGQGASNEQFF
TRBJ2-3	TRBD2	.	TRBV5-1	17	TGCGCCAGCAGCTTGGGGCCTAGCGGGACTAGCACAGATACGCAGTATTTT	CASSLGPSGTSTDTQYF
TRBJ1-2	.	.	TRBV30	12	TGTGCCTGGAGCAGGGACGCGGGTGGCTACACCTTC	CAWSRDAGGYTF
TRBJ2-3	TRBD2	once	TRBV5-1	17	TGCGCCAGCTGTCCGACCTCTATAGCGGGGCCCACAGATACGCAGTATTTT	CASCPTSIAGPTDTQYF
TRBJ1-5	.	.	TRBV4-1	16	TGCGCCAGCAGCCAATCTTGGGTTCGGGGGGATCAGCCCCAGCATTTT	CASSQSWVRGDQPQHF
TRBJ2-3	TRBD2	.	TRBV7-2	17	TGTGCCAGCAGCTTAGCCGGGACTAGCAGGGGCACAGATACGCAGTATTTT	CASSLAGTSRGTDTQYF
TRBJ2-1	.	.	TRBV7-9	17	TGTGCCAGCAGTCCAGCAGGAGGGGTAGCACTCTACAATGAGCAGTTCTTC	CASSPAGGVALYNEQFF
TRBJ2-7	.	.	TRBV19	14	TGTGCCAGTAGTATGGCCCTTAGCTCCTACGAGCAGTACTTC	CASSMALSSYEQYF
TRBJ1-5	.	.	TRBV7-6	15	TGTGCCAGCAGCCCGGGGGGAGTAGGGAATCAGCCCCAGCATTTT	CASSPGGVGNQPQHF
TRBJ2-3	TRBD2	.	TRBV5-5	16	TGTGCCAGCAGCTTGCGCGCTAGCGGGAGGACAGATACGCAGTATTTT	CASSLRASGRTDTQYF
TRBJ1-1	TRBD1	.	TRBV6-5	14	TGTGCCAGTAGACCGGGACAGCGAAACACTGAAGCTTTCTTT	CASRPGQRNTEAFF
TRBJ2-1	.	.	TRBV2	11	TGTGCCAGCAGCAGGGGAGATGAGCAGTTCTTC	CASSRGDEQFF
TRBJ2-1	TRBD2	.	TRBV2	16	TGTGCCAGCAGGAGGGGACTAGCGGGATTCTACAATGAGCAGTTCTTC	CASRRGLAGFYNEQFF
TRBJ2-3	TRBD2	.	TRBV19	17	TGTGCCAGTAGTATCGACGGCGGGAGAGGGAGGAGAGATACGCAGTATTTT	CASSIDGGRGRRDTQYF
TRBJ1-3	.	once	TRBV7-9	12	TGTGCCAGCAGCCCACTCGGAAACACCATATATTTT	CASSPLGNTIYF
TRBJ1-1	TRBD1	.	TRBV7-9	13	TGTGCCAGCAGCCCCCAGGGGGTGTCAGGAGCTTTCTTT	CASSPQGVSGAFF
TRBJ1-1	.	.	TRBV6-5	16	TGTGCCAGCAGTTACTCGACAGATTCTAGTGGCACTGAAGCTTTCTTT	CASSYSTDSSGTEAFF
TRBJ1-1	.	.	TRBV14	15	TGTGCCAGCAGCCCCAACCGACTGACAGCCTCTGAAGCTTTCTTT	CASSPNRLTASEAFF
TRBJ1-6	TRBD1	.	TRBV28	15	TGTGCCAGCAGTACAACCGGGACAGGAAATTCACCCCTCCACTTT	CASSTTGTGNSPLHF
TRBJ2-7	.	.	TRBV9	14	TGTGCCAGCAGTGCCGGGGCAGGGTACTACGAGCAGTACTTC	CASSAGAGYYEQYF
TRBJ2-7	.	few	TRBV5-5	12	TGTGCCAGCAGCACCGGGACCTACGAGCAGTACTTC	CASSTGTYEQYF
TRBJ2-5	.	.	TRBV7-2	15	TGTGCCAGCAGCCCCCGGGTTTCCCCATGGGAGACCCAGTACTTC	CASSPRVSPWETQYF
TRBJ1-5	TRBD1	.	TRBV2	15	TGTGCCAGCAGAAGACAGGGGGCAGGGAATCAGCCCCAGCATTTT	CASRRQGAGNQPQHF
TRBJ2-2	.	once	TRBV5-5	13	TGTGCCAGCAGCTTGTCGGCCACCGGGGAGCTGTTTTTT	CASSLSATGELFF
TRBJ1-3	.	.	TRBV5-6	16	TGTGCCAGCAGCTTGCAGGGACTTCCTTCTGGAAACACCATATATTTT	CASSLQGLPSGNTIYF
TRBJ2-3	.	.	TRBV5-1	15	TGCGCCAGCAGCTTGTATGGCGGGAGCACAGATACGCAGTATTTT	CASSLYGGSTDTQYF
TRBJ2-7	.	.	TRBV4-2	16	TGTGCCAGCAGCCAAGAGGGGGGAGACAGCTCCTACGAGCAGTACTTC	CASSQEGGDSSYEQYF
TRBJ1-1	.	.	TRBV11-2	15	TGTGCCAGCAGCTTAGGAGGGGGGATGAACACTGAAGCTTTCTTT	CASSLGGGMNTEAFF
TRBJ1-2	.	.	TRBV19	13	TGTGCCAGTAGCCATACAGGGTGGGATGGCTACACCTTC	CASSHTGWDGYTF
TRBJ2-3	.	medium-sized	TRBV7-9	15	TGTGCCAGCAGAGACGGACGGCGAAGCACAGATACGCAGTATTTT	CASRDGRRSTDTQYF
TRBJ1-2	TRBD1	.	TRBV4-2	16	TGTGCCAGCAGCCAAGGTGGGACAGGGGTATGGTATGGCTACACCTTC	CASSQGGTGVWYGYTF
TRBJ2-7	.	.	TRBV6-1	13	TGTGCCAGCAGTGATGGGCGAGCCTACGAGCAGTACTTC	CASSDGRAYEQYF